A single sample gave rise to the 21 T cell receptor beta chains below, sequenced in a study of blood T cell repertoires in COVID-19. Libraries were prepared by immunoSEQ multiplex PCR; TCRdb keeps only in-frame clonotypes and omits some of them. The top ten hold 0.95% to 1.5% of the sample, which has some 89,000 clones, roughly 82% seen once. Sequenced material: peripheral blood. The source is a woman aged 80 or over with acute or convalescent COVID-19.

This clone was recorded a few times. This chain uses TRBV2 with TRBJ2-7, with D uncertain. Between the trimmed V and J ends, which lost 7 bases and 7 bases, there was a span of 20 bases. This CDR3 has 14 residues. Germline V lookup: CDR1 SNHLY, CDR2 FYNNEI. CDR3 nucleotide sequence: TGTGCCAGCAACTCGGCCCCCCAAGTCGGGGAGCAGTACTTC. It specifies CASNSAPQVGEQYF.

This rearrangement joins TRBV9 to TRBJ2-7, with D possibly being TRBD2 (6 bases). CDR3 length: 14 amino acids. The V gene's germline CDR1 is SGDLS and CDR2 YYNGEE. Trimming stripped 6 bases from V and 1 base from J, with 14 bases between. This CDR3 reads CASTKSSASYEQYF. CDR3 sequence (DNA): TGTGCCAGCACCAAATCTAGCGCTTCCTACGAGCAGTACTTC.

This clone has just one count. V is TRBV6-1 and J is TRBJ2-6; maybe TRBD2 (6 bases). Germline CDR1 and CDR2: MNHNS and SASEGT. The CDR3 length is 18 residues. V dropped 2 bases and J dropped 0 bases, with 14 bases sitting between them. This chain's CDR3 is CASSEFSGRTSGANVLTF. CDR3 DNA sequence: TGTGCCAGCAGTGAATTCAGCGGGCGGACCTCTGGGGCCAACGTCCTGACTTTC.

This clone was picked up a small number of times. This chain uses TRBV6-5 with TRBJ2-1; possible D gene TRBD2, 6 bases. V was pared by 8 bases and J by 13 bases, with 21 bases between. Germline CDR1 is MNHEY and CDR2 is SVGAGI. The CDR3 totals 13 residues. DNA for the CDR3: TGTGCCAGCTCATCAGCGGGCCTCTTGATCCAGTTCTTC. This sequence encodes CASSSAGLLIQFF.

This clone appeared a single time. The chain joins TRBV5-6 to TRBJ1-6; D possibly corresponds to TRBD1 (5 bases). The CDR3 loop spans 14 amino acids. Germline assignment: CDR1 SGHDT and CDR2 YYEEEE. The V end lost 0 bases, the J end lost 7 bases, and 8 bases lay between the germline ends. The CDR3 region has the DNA TGTGCCAGCAGCTTGGCAGGGCAGAATTCACCCCTCCACTTT. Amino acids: CASSLAGQNSPLHF.

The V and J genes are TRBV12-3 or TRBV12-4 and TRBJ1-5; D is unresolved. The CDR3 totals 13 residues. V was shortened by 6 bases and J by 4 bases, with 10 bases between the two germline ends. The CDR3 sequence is CASSPQTNQPQHF. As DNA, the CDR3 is TGTGCCAGCAGCCCCCAGACTAATCAGCCCCAGCATTTT.

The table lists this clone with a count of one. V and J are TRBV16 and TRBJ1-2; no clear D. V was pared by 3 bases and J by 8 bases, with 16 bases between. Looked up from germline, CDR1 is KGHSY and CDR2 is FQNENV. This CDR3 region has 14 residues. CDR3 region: CASSQKNGASGYTF. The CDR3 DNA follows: TGTGCCAGCAGCCAGAAAAACGGAGCTTCGGGCTACACCTTC.

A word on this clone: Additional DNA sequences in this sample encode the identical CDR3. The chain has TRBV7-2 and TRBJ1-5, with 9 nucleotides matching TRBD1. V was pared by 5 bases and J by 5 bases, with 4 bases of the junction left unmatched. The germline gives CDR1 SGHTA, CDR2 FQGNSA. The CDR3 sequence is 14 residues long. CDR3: CASSPRQGDQPQHF. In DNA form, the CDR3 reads TGTGCCAGCAGCCCCCGACAGGGGGATCAGCCCCAGCATTTT.

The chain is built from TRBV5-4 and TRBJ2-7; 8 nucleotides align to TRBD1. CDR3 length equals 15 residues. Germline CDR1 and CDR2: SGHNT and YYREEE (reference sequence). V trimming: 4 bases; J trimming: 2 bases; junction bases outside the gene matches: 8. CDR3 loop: CASSGQGATTYEQYF. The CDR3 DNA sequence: TGTGCCAGCAGCGGGCAGGGGGCAACCACCTACGAGCAGTACTTC.

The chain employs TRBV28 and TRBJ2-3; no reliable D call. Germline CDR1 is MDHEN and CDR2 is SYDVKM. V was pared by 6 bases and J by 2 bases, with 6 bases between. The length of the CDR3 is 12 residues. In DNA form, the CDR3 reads TGTGCCAGCAGGAGTTCCACAGATACGCAGTATTTT. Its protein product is CASRSSTDTQYF.

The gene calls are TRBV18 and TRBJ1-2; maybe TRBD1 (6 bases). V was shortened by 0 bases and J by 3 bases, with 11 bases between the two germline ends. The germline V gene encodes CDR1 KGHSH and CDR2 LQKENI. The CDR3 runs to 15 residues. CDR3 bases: TGTGCCAGCTCACCACCACAGGGTCCCTACTATGGCTACACCTTC. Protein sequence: CASSPPQGPYYGYTF.

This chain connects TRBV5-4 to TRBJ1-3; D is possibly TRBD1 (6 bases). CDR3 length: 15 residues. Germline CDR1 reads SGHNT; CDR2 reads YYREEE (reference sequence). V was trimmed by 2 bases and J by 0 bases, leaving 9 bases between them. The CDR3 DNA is TGTGCCAGCAGCTTTGGACAGCGCTCTGGAAACACCATATATTTT. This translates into CASSFGQRSGNTIYF.

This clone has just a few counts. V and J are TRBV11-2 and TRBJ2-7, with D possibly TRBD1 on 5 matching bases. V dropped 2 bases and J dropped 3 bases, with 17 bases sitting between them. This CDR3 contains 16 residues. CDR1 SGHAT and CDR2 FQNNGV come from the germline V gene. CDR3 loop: CASSLSLGQSNYEQYF. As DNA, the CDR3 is TGTGCCAGCAGCTTATCATTGGGGCAGTCTAACTACGAGCAGTACTTC.

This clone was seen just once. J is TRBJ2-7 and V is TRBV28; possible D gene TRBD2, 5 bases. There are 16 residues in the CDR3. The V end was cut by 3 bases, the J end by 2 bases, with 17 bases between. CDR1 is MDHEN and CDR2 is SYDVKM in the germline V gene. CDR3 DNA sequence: TGTGCCAGCAGTTTCGGACTTGTTACGCTGACCTACGAGCAGTACTTC. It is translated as CASSFGLVTLTYEQYF.

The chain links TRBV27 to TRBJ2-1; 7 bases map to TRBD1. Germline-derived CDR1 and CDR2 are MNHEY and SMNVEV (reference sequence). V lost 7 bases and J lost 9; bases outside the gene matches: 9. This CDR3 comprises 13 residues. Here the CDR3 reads CASTPGQKGEQFF. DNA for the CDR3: TGTGCCAGCACGCCGGGACAGAAAGGTGAGCAGTTCTTC.

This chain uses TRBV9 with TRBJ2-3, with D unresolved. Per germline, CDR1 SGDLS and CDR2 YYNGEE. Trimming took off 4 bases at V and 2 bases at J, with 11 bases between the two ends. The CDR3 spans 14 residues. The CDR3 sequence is CASSSRLITDTQYF. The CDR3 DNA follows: TGTGCCAGCAGCTCTCGACTGATCACAGATACGCAGTATTTT.

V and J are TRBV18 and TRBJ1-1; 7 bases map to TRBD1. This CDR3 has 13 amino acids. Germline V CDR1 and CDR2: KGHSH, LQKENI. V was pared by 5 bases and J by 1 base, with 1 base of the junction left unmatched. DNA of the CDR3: TGTGCCAGCTCAACAGGGGAGAACACTGAAGCTTTCTTT. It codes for CASSTGENTEAFF.

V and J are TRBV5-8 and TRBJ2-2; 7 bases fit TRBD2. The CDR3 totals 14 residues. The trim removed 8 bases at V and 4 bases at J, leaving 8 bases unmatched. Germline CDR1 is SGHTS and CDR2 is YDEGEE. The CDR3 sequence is CARFESSGTGELFF. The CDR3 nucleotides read TGTGCCAGGTTCGAGTCTAGCGGCACCGGGGAGCTGTTTTTT. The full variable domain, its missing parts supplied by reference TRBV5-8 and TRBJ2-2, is EAGVTQSPTHLIKTRGQQATLRCSPISGHTSVYWYQQALGLGLQFLLWYDEGEERNRGNFPPRFSGRQFPNYSSELNVNALELEDSALYLCARFESSGTGELFFGEGSRLTVL.

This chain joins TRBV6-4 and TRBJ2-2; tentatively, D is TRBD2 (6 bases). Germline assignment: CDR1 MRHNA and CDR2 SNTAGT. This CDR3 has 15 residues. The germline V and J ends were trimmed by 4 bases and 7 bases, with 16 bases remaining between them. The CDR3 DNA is TGTGCCAGCAGTGTTGCGGGGACCTTCAACGGGGAGCTGTTTTTT. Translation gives CASSVAGTFNGELFF.

This chain's CDR3 is CASSLDSRTNTQYF. DNA for the CDR3: TGTGCCAGCAGCTTAGATTCCCGGACAAATACGCAGTATTTT. The rearrangement uses TRBV7-2 and TRBJ2-3; tentative D call: TRBD1 (5 bases). The V end was cut by 1 base, the J end by 7 bases, with 12 bases between. The CDR3 has 14 amino acids. Germline lookup yields CDR1 SGHTA and CDR2 FQGNSA.

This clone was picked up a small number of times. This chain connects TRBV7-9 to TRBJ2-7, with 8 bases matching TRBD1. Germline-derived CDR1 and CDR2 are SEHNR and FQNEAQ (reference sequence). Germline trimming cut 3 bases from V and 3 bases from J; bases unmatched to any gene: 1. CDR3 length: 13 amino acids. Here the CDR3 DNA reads TGTGCCAGCAGCTTCACAGGGGGCTACGAGCAGTACTTC. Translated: CASSFTGGYEQYF.